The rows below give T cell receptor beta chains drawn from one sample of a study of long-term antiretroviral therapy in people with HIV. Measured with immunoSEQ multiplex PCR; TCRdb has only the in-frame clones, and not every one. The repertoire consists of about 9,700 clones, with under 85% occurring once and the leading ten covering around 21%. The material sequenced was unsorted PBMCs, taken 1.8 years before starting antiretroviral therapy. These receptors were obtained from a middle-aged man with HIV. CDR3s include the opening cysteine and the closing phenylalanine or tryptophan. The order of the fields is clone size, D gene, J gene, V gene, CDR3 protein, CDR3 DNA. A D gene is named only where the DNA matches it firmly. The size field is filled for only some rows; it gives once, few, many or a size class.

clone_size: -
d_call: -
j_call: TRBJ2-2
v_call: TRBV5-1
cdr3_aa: CASKSVGGDTGELFF
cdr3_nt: TGCGCCAGCAAGTCGGTAGGGGGGGACACCGGGGAGCTGTTTTTT

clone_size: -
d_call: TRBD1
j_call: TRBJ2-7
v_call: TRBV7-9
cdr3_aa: CGWDRGSYEQYF
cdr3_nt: TGTGGCTGGGACAGGGGATCCTACGAGCAGTACTTC

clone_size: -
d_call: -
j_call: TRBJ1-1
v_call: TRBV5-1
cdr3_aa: CASSAQSNTEAFF
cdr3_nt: TGCGCCAGCAGCGCCCAGTCTAACACTGAAGCTTTCTTT

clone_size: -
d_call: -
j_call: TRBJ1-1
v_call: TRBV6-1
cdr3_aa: CASSERISWEGTEAFF
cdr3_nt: TGTGCCAGCAGTGAAAGGATCAGTTGGGAGGGCACTGAAGCTTTCTTT

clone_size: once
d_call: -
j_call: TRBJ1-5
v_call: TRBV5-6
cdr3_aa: CASRFGDQPQHF
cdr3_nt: TGTGCCAGCAGGTTCGGGGACCAGCCCCAGCATTTT

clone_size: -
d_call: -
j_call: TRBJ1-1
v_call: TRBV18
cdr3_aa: CASSPGLGTEAFF
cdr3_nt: TGTGCCAGCTCACCAGGGCTTGGCACTGAAGCTTTCTTT

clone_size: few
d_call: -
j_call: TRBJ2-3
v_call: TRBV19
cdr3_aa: CASSIPPVGVLSTDTQYF
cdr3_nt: TGTGCCAGTAGTATACCCCCCGTGGGGGTACTTAGCACAGATACGCAGTATTTT

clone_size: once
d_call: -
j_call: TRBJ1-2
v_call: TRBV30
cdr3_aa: CAGGRVGYGYTF
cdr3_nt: TGTGCCGGAGGAAGGGTAGGCTATGGCTACACCTTC

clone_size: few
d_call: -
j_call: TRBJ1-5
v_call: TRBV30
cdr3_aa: CAWSVGRINQPQHF
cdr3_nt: TGTGCCTGGAGTGTTGGACGTATCAATCAGCCCCAGCATTTT

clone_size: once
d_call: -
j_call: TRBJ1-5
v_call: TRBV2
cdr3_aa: CASSEVGVGNYNQPQHF
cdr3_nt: TGTGCCAGCAGTGAAGTAGGAGTGGGGAATTACAATCAGCCCCAGCATTTT

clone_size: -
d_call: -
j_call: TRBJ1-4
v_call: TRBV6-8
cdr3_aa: CASSPLRQENEKLFF
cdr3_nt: TGTGCCAGCAGTCCTCTCCGACAGGAAAATGAAAAACTGTTTTTT

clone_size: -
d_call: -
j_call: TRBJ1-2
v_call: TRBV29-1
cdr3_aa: CSVQGREGYTF
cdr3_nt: TGCAGCGTTCAGGGGCGGGAGGGCTACACCTTC

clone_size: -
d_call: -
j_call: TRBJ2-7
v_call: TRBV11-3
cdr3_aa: CASSSRGGFNEQYF
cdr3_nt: TGTGCCAGCAGCTCAAGGGGGGGCTTTAACGAGCAGTACTTC

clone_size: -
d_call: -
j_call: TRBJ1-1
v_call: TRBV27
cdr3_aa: CASSLTDTYTEAFF
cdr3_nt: TGTGCCAGCTCACTAACCGACACGTACACTGAAGCTTTCTTT

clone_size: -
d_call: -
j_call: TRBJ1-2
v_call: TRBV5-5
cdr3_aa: CASSLSPNYGYTF
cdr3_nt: TGTGCCAGCAGCTTGAGCCCAAACTATGGCTACACCTTC

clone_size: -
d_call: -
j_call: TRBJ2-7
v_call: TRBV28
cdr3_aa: CASSLRGPAIPYEQYF
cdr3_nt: TGTGCCAGCAGTCTCCGGGGCCCAGCTATTCCCTACGAGCAGTACTTC

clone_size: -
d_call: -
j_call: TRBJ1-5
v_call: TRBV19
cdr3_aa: CASSSGGYSNQPQHF
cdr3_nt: TGTGCCAGTAGTAGCGGGGGTTATAGCAATCAGCCCCAGCATTTT

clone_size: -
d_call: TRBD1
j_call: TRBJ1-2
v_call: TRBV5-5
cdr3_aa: CASSFHGTDYGYTF
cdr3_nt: TGTGCCAGCAGCTTCCACGGGACAGACTATGGCTACACCTTC

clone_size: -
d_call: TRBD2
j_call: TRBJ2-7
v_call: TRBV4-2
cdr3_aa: CASSQELAGGYEQYF
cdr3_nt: TGTGCCAGCAGCCAAGAGCTAGCGGGGGGCTACGAGCAGTACTTC

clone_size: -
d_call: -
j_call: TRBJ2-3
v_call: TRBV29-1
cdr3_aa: CSVNRQRTDTQYF
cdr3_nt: TGCAGCGTTAATCGGCAGCGCACAGATACGCAGTATTTT

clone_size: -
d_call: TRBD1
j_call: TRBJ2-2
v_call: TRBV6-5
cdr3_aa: CASSWVTGDKGELFF
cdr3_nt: TGTGCCAGCAGTTGGGTCACAGGGGATAAAGGGGAGCTGTTTTTT

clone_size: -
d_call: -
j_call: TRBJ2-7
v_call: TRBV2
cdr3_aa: CASSERVYEQYF
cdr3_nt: TGTGCCAGCAGTGAGCGGGTCTACGAGCAGTACTTC

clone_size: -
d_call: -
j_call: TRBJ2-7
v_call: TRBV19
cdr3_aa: CASRKGGIGYEQYF
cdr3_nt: TGTGCCAGTCGGAAGGGGGGGATCGGCTACGAGCAGTACTTC

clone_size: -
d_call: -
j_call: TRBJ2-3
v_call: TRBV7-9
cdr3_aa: CASSLGGGETDTQYF
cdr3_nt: TGTGCCAGCAGCTTAGGCGGGGGCGAGACAGATACGCAGTATTTT

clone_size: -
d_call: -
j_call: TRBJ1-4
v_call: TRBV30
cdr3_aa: CAWSAQFRDTREKLFF
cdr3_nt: TGTGCCTGGAGTGCCCAATTCCGGGACACTCGTGAAAAACTGTTTTTT

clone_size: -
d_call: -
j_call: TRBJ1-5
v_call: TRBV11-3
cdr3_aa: CASSLEAGQPQHF
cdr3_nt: TGTGCCAGCAGCTTAGAAGCCGGTCAGCCCCAGCATTTT

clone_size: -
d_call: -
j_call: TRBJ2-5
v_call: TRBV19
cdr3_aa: CASSPGRAYQETQYF
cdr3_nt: TGTGCCAGTAGTCCAGGACGGGCTTACCAAGAGACCCAGTACTTC

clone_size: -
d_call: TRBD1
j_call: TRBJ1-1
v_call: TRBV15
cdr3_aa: CATSSRQGATEAFF
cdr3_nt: TGTGCCACCAGCTCCAGACAGGGGGCGACTGAAGCTTTCTTT

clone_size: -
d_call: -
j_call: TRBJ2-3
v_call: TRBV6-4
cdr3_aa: CASSDTTTDTQYF
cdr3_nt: TGTGCCAGCAGTGACACTACCACAGATACGCAGTATTTT

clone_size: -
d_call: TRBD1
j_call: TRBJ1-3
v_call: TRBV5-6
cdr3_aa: CASSAWGTGSGNTIYF
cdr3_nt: TGTGCCAGCAGCGCGTGGGGGACAGGTTCTGGAAACACCATATATTTT

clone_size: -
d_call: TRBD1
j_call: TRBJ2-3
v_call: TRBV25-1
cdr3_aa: CASSELGTGITDTQYF
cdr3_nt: TGTGCCAGCAGTGAATTAGGGACAGGGATCACAGATACGCAGTATTTT

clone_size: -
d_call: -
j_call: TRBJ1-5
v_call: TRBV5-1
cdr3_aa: CASSNGQSNQPQHF
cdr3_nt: TGCGCCAGCAGCAATGGACAGAGCAATCAGCCCCAGCATTTT

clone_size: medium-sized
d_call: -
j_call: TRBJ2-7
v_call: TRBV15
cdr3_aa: CATSSGLAGEYEQYF
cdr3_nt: TGTGCCACCAGCAGCGGTCTCGCAGGAGAGTACGAGCAGTACTTC

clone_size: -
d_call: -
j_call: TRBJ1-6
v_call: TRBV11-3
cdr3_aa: CASTPPGGANSPLHF
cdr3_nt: TGTGCCAGCACCCCCCCTGGGGGCGCTAATTCACCCCTCCACTTT

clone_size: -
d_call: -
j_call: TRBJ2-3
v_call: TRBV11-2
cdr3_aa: CASSLSFTEGTDTQYF
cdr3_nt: TGTGCCAGCAGCTTAAGCTTCACCGAGGGCACAGATACGCAGTATTTT

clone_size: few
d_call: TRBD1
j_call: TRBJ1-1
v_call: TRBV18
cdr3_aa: CASSPRQGQDTEAFF
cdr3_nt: TGTGCCAGCTCACCCCGACAGGGTCAGGACACTGAAGCTTTCTTT

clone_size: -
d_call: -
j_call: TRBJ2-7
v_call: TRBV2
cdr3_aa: CASSENSQGINGEQYF
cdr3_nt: TGTGCCAGCAGTGAAAATTCCCAGGGAATTAATGGCGAGCAGTACTTC

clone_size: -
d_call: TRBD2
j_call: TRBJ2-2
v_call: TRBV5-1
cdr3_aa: CASSLRLAGTGELFF
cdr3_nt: TGCGCCAGCAGCCTTCGACTAGCGGGCACCGGGGAGCTGTTTTTT

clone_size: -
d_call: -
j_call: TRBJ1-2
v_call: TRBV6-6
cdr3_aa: CASRPSGQNYGYTF
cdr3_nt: TGTGCCAGCAGGCCCAGCGGACAAAACTATGGCTACACCTTC

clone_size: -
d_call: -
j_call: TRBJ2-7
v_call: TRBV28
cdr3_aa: CASSANRWTVDGSYEQYF
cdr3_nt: TGTGCCAGCAGTGCGAATAGATGGACAGTCGATGGCTCCTACGAGCAGTACTTC

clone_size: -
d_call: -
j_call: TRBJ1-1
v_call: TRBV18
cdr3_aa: CASSPGLSTEAFF
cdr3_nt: TGTGCCAGCTCACCAGGGCTTAGCACTGAAGCTTTCTTT

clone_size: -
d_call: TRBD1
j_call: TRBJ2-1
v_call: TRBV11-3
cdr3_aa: CASSTTGGWYEQFF
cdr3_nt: TGTGCCAGCAGCACCACAGGGGGTTGGTATGAGCAGTTCTTC

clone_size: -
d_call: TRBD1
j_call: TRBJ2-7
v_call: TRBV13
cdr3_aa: CASSTTGTGSYEQYF
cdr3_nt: TGTGCCAGCAGTACGACCGGGACAGGATCCTACGAGCAGTACTTC

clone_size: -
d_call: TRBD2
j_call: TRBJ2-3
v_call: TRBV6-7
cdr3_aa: CASSYSRTSGGNPFTQYF
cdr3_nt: TGTGCCAGCAGTTACTCTAGAACTAGCGGGGGCAACCCCTTTACGCAGTATTTT

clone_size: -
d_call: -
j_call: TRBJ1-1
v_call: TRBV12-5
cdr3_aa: CASGFSGTGMNTEAFF
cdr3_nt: TGTGCTAGTGGTTTCTCGGGGACGGGTATGAACACTGAAGCTTTCTTT

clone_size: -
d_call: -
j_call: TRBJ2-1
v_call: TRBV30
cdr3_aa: CAWTVGSYNEQFF
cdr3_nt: TGTGCCTGGACGGTGGGATCCTACAATGAGCAGTTCTTC

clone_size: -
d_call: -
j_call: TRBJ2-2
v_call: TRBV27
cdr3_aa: CASSSLTGNTGELFF
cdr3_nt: TGTGCCAGCAGTTCCTTGACAGGAAACACCGGGGAGCTGTTTTTT

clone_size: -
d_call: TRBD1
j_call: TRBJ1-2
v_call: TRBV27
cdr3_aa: CASSPRTGIYGYTF
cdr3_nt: TGTGCCAGCAGTCCGAGGACAGGGATCTATGGCTACACCTTC

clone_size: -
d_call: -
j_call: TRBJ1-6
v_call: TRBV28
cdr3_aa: CASSWGGDTNSYNSPLHF
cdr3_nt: TGTGCCAGCAGCTGGGGAGGGGACACAAACTCCTATAATTCACCCCTCCACTTT

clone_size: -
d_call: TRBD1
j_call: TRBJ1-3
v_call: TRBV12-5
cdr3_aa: CASGLTTGASGNTIYF
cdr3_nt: TGTGCTAGTGGTTTGACAACAGGGGCCTCTGGAAACACCATATATTTT

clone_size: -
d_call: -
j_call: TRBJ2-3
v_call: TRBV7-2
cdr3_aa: CASSLMQVDTQYF
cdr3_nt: TGTGCCAGCAGCTTAATGCAGGTGGATACGCAGTATTTT

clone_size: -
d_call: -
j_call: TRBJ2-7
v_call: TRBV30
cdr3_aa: CAWSPGTSPAEEQYF
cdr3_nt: TGTGCCTGGAGTCCCGGGACGAGTCCCGCGGAAGAGCAGTACTTC